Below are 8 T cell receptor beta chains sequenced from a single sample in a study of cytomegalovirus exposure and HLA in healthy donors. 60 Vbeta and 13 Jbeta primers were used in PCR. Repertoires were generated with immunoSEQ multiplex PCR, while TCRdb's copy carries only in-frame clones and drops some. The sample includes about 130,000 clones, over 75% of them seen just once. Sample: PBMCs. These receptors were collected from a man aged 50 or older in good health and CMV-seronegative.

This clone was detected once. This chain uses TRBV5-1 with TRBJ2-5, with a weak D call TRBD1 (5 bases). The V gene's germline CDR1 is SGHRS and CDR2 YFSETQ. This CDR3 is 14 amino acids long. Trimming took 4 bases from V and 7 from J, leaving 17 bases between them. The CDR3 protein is CASSVDTLQGTQYF. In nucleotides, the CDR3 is TGCGCCAGCAGCGTAGACACCCTCCAGGGGACCCAGTACTTC.

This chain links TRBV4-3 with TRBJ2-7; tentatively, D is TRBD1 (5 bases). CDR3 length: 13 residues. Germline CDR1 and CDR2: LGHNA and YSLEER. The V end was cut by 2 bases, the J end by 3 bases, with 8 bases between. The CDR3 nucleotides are TGCGCCAGCAGCCAAACGGACATCTACGAGCAGTACTTC. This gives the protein CASSQTDIYEQYF.

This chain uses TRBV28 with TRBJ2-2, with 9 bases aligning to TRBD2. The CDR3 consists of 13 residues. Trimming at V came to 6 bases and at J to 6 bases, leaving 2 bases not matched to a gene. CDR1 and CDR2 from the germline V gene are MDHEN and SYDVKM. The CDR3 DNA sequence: TGTGCCAGCAGGGCGGGAGGGCCCGGGGAGCTGTTTTTT. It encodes CASRAGGPGELFF. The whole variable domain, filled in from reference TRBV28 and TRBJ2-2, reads DVKVTQSSRYLVKRTGEKVFLECVQDMDHENMFWYRQDPGLGLRLIYFSYDVKMKEKGDIPEGYSVSREKKERFSLILESASTNQTSMYLCASRAGGPGELFFGEGSRLTVL.

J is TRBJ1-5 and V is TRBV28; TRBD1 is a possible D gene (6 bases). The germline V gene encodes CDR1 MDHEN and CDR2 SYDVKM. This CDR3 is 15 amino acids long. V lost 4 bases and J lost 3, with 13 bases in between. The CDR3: CASSSAGVNNQPQHF. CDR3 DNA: TGTGCCAGCAGTTCAGCAGGGGTAAACAATCAGCCCCAGCATTTT.

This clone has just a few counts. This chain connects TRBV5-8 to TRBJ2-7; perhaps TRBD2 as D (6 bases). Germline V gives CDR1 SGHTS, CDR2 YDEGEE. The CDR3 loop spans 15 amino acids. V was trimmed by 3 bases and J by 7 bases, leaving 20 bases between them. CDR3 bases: TGTGCCAGCAGCTCTAACAGTGCTGGGGGAGGTGAGCAGTACTTC. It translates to CASSSNSAGGGEQYF.

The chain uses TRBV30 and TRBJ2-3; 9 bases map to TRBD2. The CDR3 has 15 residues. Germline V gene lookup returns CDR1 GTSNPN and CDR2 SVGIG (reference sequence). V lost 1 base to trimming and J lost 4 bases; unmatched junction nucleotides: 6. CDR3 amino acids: CAWSGAGGFADTQYF. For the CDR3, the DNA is TGTGCCTGGAGTGGAGCGGGAGGTTTCGCAGATACGCAGTATTTT.

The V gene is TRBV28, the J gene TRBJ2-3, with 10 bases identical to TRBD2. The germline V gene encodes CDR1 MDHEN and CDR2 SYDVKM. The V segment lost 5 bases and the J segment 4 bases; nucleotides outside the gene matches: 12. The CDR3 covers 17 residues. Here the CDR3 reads CASSGSSGGGEADTQYF. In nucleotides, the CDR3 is TGTGCCAGCAGTGGATCGAGCGGGGGGGGAGAGGCAGATACGCAGTATTTT.

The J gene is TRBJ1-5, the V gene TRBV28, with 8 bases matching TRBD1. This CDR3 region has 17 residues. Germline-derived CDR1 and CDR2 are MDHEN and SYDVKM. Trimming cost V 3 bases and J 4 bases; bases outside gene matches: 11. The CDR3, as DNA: TGTGCCAGCAGTTTTTCCGGCGGACAGGGAAGGAATCAGCCCCAGCATTTT. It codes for CASSFSGGQGRNQPQHF.